This T cell receptor beta chain was obtained from a study of CD4+ T cells in melanoma (dated by TCRdb to between 2021 and 2022). With regard to the full study: The study examined neoantigen-specific CD4+ T cells in human melanoma.

Results the study describes overall, beyond this receptor: Neoantigen-specific CD4+ T cells were reported to be correlated with the function of CD8+ T cells, macrophages and B cells. Neoantigen-specific CD4+ T cells in melanoma were reported to show diverse differentiation states.

The germline V gene yields SGHRS for CDR1 and YFSETQ for CDR2. Relative to germline, V is 4 bases shorter and J is 1 base shorter, with 8 bases between their ends. Including the terminal cysteine and phenylalanine, the CDR3 comprises 13 residues. The retained sequence is limited to the CDR3, 39 bases, with the frame set at the first base. The library was made by the immunoSEQ multiplex PCR assay. This is the immuneACCESS table as TCRdb keeps it, with only in-frame sequences that have V and J called. A part of the clones is gone; compared with another copy, unresolved V genes explain less than half, and the rest is unexplained. In all, the sample holds roughly 20,000 clones, and roughly four fifths of those were seen once. The ten largest clones add up to approximately 4% of the sample. The donors were people with melanoma. For this clone: Its antigen is still unknown. The input lacks base qualities; no much larger clone sits a single base away.

The sequence is built from TRBV5-1 and TRBJ1-1; no D gene can be assigned with confidence. This TCR was recovered from a human donor with melanoma. The sample comprised cells from a culture (not recorded whether cultured in vitro). The DNA sequence is TGCGCCAGCAGCCCGGACGGGAACACTGAAGCTTTCTTT. Its product reads: CASSPDGNTEAFF.